This record covers a single TCR beta chain. The antigen remains undetermined. This specimen belongs to a study of post-analysis software for immune sequencing data. Whole-study findings and limits: In patients, five TRBV segments were more frequent than in controls, with TRBV5-6, TRBV5-1 and TRBV20-1 among them. Normalized Chao1 diversity was significantly reduced in patients versus controls.

This CDR3 region has 15 residues. V shed 3 bases, J shed 1 base, and the junction held 6 bases outside the gene matches. The germline CDR1 and CDR2 sequences are DFQATT and SNEGSKA (reference sequence). Built from TCR beta cDNA, the libraries had unique molecular identifiers in them. Researchers reported 400,000 to 600,000 cDNA molecules coming from approximately 1 to 10 million T cells. A single record per CDR3 protein comes from TCRdb applying MiXCR to the PCR reads. The data show approximately 690,000 distinct CDR3 sequences, about 60% seen once. Material: blood. This sequence joins TRBV20-1 and TRBJ2-3; 8 nucleotides line up with TRBD2. This clonotype originated in a girl under 10 years old with multiple sclerosis. CDR3 region: CSASVWRGGTDTQYF. The CDR3 DNA reads as TGCAGTGCTAGTGTGTGGCGGGGGGGCACAGATACGCAGTATTTT.